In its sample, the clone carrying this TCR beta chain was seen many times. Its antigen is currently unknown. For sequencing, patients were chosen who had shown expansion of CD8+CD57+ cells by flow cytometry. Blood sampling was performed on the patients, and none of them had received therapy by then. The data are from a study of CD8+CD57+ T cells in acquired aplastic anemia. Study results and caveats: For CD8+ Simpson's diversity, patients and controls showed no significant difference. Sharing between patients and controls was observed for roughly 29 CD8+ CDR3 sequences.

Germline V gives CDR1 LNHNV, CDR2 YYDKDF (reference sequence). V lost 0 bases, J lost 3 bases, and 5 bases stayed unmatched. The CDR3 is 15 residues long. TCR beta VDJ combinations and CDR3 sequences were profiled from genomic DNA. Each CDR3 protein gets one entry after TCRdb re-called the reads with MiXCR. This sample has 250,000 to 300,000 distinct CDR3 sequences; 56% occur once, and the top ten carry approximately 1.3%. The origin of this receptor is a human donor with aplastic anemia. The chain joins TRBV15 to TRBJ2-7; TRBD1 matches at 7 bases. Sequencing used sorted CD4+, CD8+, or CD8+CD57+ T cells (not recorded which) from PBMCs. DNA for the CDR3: TGTGCCACCAGCAGAGATCGGCCAGGGGGCTACGAGCAGTACTTC. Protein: CATSRDRPGGYEQYF. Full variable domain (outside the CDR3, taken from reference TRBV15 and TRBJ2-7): DAMVIQNPRYQVTQFGKPVTLSCSQTLNHNVMYWYQQKSSQAPKLLFHYYDKDFNNEADTPDNFQSRRPNTSFCFLDIRSPGLGDTAMYLCATSRDRPGGYEQYFGPGTRLTVT.